This T cell receptor beta chain was observed in a study of blood T cells in healthy people across ages. Study outcomes and limitations: Both naive CD4+ cell counts and diversity were greater in long-lived donors than in aged donors. Naive and antigen-experienced cells were not separated, limiting conclusive comparison.

A second about 7 to 11 cycle PCR used barcoded and J-beta primers. The template-switch adaptor, which had 12 random nucleotides, put a tag on each cDNA molecule. TCRdb re-called the 5' RACE reads through MiXCR, storing one row per CDR3 protein. The sample yields about 600,000 distinct CDR3 sequences, 40% to 55% seen once. Concerning this clonotype: Its antigen is as yet unknown.

The receptor's source is a man older than 75 in good health. Material: blood.

Written as DNA, the CDR3 is TGCAGTGCTACCCACGGGACAGGGGGCTGGTACGAGCAGTACTTC. The encoded protein is CSATHGTGGWYEQYF. The chain employs TRBV20-1 and TRBJ2-7; TRBD1 matches at 12 bases. The germline V gene encodes CDR1 DFQATT and CDR2 SNEGSKA (reference sequence). The V gene end was trimmed by 4 bases and the J gene end by 4 bases; junction bases not matched to a gene: 8. The CDR3 length is 15 residues.